Listed below are T cell receptor beta chains from one sample, sequenced in a study of cytomegalovirus exposure and HLA in healthy donors. The data were produced by immunoSEQ multiplex PCR, yet TCRdb's version contains in-frame clones alone and is incomplete. The sample yields 130,000 to 150,000 clones, around 79% seen once. The sequenced sample consisted of PBMCs. These receptors were taken from a man aged 35 to 55 in good health and CMV-seropositive. The CDR3 runs from the conserved cysteine through the conserved F or W. A D gene is named only where the DNA matches it firmly. A row's size may be missing; if present it is once, few, many or a size class.

v_gene	j_gene	d_gene	abundance	CDR3nt	CDR3aa
TRBV10-3	TRBJ1-5	NA	NA	TGTGCCATCAACGAGTATAGCAATCAGCCCCAGCATTTT	CAINEYSNQPQHF
TRBV18	TRBJ2-1	TRBD1	NA	TGTGCCAGCTCACCTTCGACAGGGGGCGTTCGCAATGAGCAGTTCTTC	CASSPSTGGVRNEQFF
TRBV27	TRBJ2-1	NA	few	TGTGCCAGCACCTCTAGGGGGGGCGCGGTTGGCCATGAGCAGTTCTTC	CASTSRGGAVGHEQFF
TRBV9	TRBJ1-1	NA	NA	TGTGCCAGCAGCGTGACGAGGGATATGAACACTGAAGCTTTCTTT	CASSVTRDMNTEAFF
TRBV10-1	TRBJ1-1	TRBD1	once	TGCGCCAGCAGTGAGGGGACAGAAAGGCTTGAAGCTTTCTTT	CASSEGTERLEAFF
TRBV11-2	TRBJ2-7	NA	NA	TGTGCCAGCAGCTTAGAACCAGACACCTACGAGCAGTACTTC	CASSLEPDTYEQYF
TRBV6-5	TRBJ2-3	TRBD1	NA	TGTGCCAGCAGTTCAATACAGGGGGTCCGCGATACGCAGTATTTT	CASSSIQGVRDTQYF
TRBV7-3	TRBJ2-1	NA	once	TGTGCCAGCAGCTTGGATGGTCTCCTAGCGAAAAATGAGCAGTTCTTC	CASSLDGLLAKNEQFF
TRBV28	TRBJ1-2	NA	NA	TGTGCCAGCAGTTTACTTGGGACTGTTGCGAGTGGCTACACCTTC	CASSLLGTVASGYTF
TRBV6-1	TRBJ2-2	NA	NA	TGTGCCAGCGTAGGGGTTGTGACCGGGGAGCTGTTTTTT	CASVGVVTGELFF
TRBV4-3	TRBJ2-3	NA	NA	TGCGCCAGCAGCCAAGATGGGGCCCCGTCGGGCACAGATACGCAGTATTTT	CASSQDGAPSGTDTQYF
TRBV7-9	TRBJ2-1	NA	NA	TGTGCCAGCACCCCCCGGGGGGCTAGCCAGTTTGAGCAGTTCTTC	CASTPRGASQFEQFF
TRBV25-1	TRBJ2-2	TRBD2	NA	TGTGCCAGCAGTGAATATTCTTCGGGGGGGTCCGGGGAGCTGTTTTTT	CASSEYSSGGSGELFF
TRBV6-4	TRBJ1-1	NA	NA	TGTGCCAGCAGCCTTACAGGGCTCACTGAAGCTTTCTTT	CASSLTGLTEAFF
TRBV7-3	TRBJ1-6	TRBD1	NA	TGTGCCAGCAGCTTAGTAGGGGGCATGGTCGGTTCCTATAATTCACCCCTCCACTTT	CASSLVGGMVGSYNSPLHF
TRBV19	TRBJ2-3	TRBD2	NA	TGTGCCAGTAGTATCCGCGGGAGGGCCGTCCGCCCAGATACGCAGTATTTT	CASSIRGRAVRPDTQYF
TRBV19	TRBJ1-4	NA	NA	TGTGCCTCGGAACGAGGAGCGGCGACTGGCAATGAAAAACTGTTTTTT	CASERGAATGNEKLFF
TRBV18	TRBJ2-7	TRBD1	few	TGTGCCAGCTCAGCCGGGACAGGGGCCTACGAGCAGTACTTC	CASSAGTGAYEQYF
TRBV5-1	TRBJ1-3	TRBD1	once	TGCGCCAGCAGCGGCGGGGACAGCTCTGGAAACACCATATATTTT	CASSGGDSSGNTIYF
TRBV28	TRBJ2-5	NA	NA	TGTGCCAGCGGGAGTTCAGAGCAAGAGACCCAGTACTTC	CASGSSEQETQYF
TRBV6-5	TRBJ1-1	NA	NA	TGTGCCAGCAGTTCGGCAATTCACTATTTAAACACTGAAGCTTTCTTT	CASSSAIHYLNTEAFF
TRBV7-9	TRBJ2-5	TRBD2	NA	TGTTCCAGCAGCTCCCTTAGCGGGAGTGAGACCCAGTACTTC	CSSSSLSGSETQYF
TRBV15	TRBJ1-2	NA	NA	TGTGCCACCAGCAGAGACAGGCCGATCTATGGCTACACCTTC	CATSRDRPIYGYTF
TRBV11-3	TRBJ2-7	TRBD2	NA	TGTGCCAGCAGCTCCCCGGGGGGCGAGCAGTACTTC	CASSSPGGEQYF
TRBV2	TRBJ2-3	NA	NA	TGTGCCAGCAAAGAAGGGGCGAAGTTGGCAGATACGCAGTATTTT	CASKEGAKLADTQYF
TRBV19	TRBJ2-5	NA	NA	TGTGCCAGTTCGGCGGTAACGTACCAAGAGACCCAGTACTTC	CASSAVTYQETQYF
TRBV5-4	TRBJ2-1	TRBD1	once	TGTGCCAGCAGCTCCGCCGGGACAGGGCTCTACAATGAGCAGTTCTTC	CASSSAGTGLYNEQFF
TRBV30	TRBJ1-5	TRBD1	once	TGTGCCTGGAGGATACAGGGGCAGCCCCGGCATTTT	CAWRIQGQPRHF
TRBV5-1	TRBJ1-2	TRBD1	few	TGCGCCAGCAGCATGACAGGGAACTATGGCTACACCTTC	CASSMTGNYGYTF
TRBV7-3	TRBJ2-5	TRBD1	NA	TGTGCCAGCAGCTGGGGACAGGGGCGCCAAGAGACCCAGTACTTC	CASSWGQGRQETQYF
TRBV30	TRBJ2-5	TRBD1	once	TGTACGGCGGCAGGGGGATTTTCGGAGACCCAGTACTTC	CTAAGGFSETQYF
TRBV29-1	TRBJ1-1	NA	NA	TGCAGCGTTGATCTACAGGGTGGAAACACTGAAGCTTTCTTT	CSVDLQGGNTEAFF
TRBV5-1	TRBJ2-7	NA	few	TGCGCCAGCAGCTTGGAGGGAGGAGGGATCTACGAGCAGTACTTC	CASSLEGGGIYEQYF
TRBV7-9	TRBJ2-7	NA	once	TGTGCCAGCAGCCTTATGGCGGCCTACGAGCAGTACTTC	CASSLMAAYEQYF
TRBV7-2	TRBJ1-2	TRBD1	few	TGTGCCAGCAGCCAATCCCAGGGGGATCGGGGCTACACCTTC	CASSQSQGDRGYTF
TRBV2	TRBJ1-5	NA	once	TGTGCCAGCAGTGAATTGTCCGGGAGTTCGGGCAATCAGCCCCAGCATTTT	CASSELSGSSGNQPQHF
TRBV5-1	TRBJ2-3	TRBD2	NA	TGCGCCAGCAGCCTGGTAGCGGGGAGCACAGATACGCAGTATTTT	CASSLVAGSTDTQYF
TRBV10-2	TRBJ2-7	NA	NA	TGCGCCAGCAGTGAAACAGTCTCCTACGAGCAGTACTTC	CASSETVSYEQYF
TRBV21-1	TRBJ2-3	NA	few	TGTGCCAGCAGCAAAGTTCCGGGACTAGCGGGAGGGCCCCTCTATACGCAGTATTTT	CASSKVPGLAGGPLYTQYF
TRBV14	TRBJ1-1	TRBD1	few	TGTGCCAGCAGCCATTGGACAGGGGGGAACACTGAAGCTTTCTTT	CASSHWTGGNTEAFF
TRBV7-2	TRBJ1-2	TRBD1	NA	TGTGCCAGCAGCGGTACAGGGGAGTCTGGCTACACCTTC	CASSGTGESGYTF
TRBV10-3	TRBJ2-1	TRBD1	NA	TGTGCCATCAGTGAGTCGAGTCAGGGGGCGTTGGGGGACAATGAGCAGTTCTTC	CAISESSQGALGDNEQFF
TRBV7-8	TRBJ2-1	TRBD2	NA	TGTGCCAGCAGCTTAGTTATGGGGGGGTACTCCTACAATGAGCAGTTCTTC	CASSLVMGGYSYNEQFF
TRBV29-1	TRBJ1-1	TRBD1	NA	TGCAGCGTCCGCGACAGGGGTGGAACTGAAGCTTTCTTT	CSVRDRGGTEAFF
TRBV6-6	TRBJ2-4	TRBD2	NA	TGTGCCAGCAGTTACCTCGGACTAGCGGAAATTCAGTACTTC	CASSYLGLAEIQYF
TRBV23-1	TRBJ2-3	TRBD1	NA	TGCGCCAGCAGTCATAGGGACAGGGGCACAGATACGCAGTATTTT	CASSHRDRGTDTQYF
TRBV7-3	TRBJ2-5	TRBD1	NA	TGTTCCAGCAGCTTAATGGGACAGGAGAAAGAGGCCCAGTACTTC	CSSSLMGQEKEAQYF
TRBV18	TRBJ2-1	NA	NA	TGTGCCAGCTCACCACCGAGGGGACAGGGAGCGGGAGAGGGGTTCTACAATGAGCAGTTCTTC	CASSPPRGQGAGEGFYNEQFF
TRBV7-6	TRBJ2-1	NA	NA	TGTGCCAGCAGCTTAAGGAGTTTAGCGGAATCATCCTACAATGAGCAGTTCTTC	CASSLRSLAESSYNEQFF
TRBV7-9	TRBJ1-4	TRBD1	few	TGTGCCAGCAGCCAAGGACAGGGGCGGGAAAAACTGTTTTTT	CASSQGQGREKLFF
TRBV28	TRBJ1-4	TRBD1	NA	TGTGCCAGCAGTTCACGACAGGGGGTTGAAAAACTGTTTTTT	CASSSRQGVEKLFF
TRBV27	TRBJ1-2	NA	once	TGTGCCAGCAGCCGCGGGACGGGTTTTAACTATGGCTACACCTTC	CASSRGTGFNYGYTF
TRBV6-5	TRBJ2-4	NA	NA	TGTGCCAGCAGTTATGGCCGACAAGGACTTTCTCACTTC	CASSYGRQGLSHF
TRBV5-1	TRBJ2-1	NA	once	TGCGCCAGCAGCTTTATGGGCTCGTACAATGAGCAGTTCTTC	CASSFMGSYNEQFF
TRBV5-8	TRBJ2-1	TRBD2	NA	TGTGCCAGCAGCCCATCTAGCGGGAGCACGTCAGGGGGGCAGTTCTTC	CASSPSSGSTSGGQFF